This is a list of T cell receptor beta chains from one sample in a study of blood T cell repertoires in COVID-19. Libraries were prepared by immunoSEQ multiplex PCR; TCRdb keeps only in-frame clonotypes and omits some of them. The profile shows 200,000 to 250,000 clones, about four fifths of them singletons. The source material was peripheral blood. These receptors were obtained from a woman over 75 with COVID-19, enrolled during active disease. Both conserved end residues are part of each CDR3. The D gene is left open where the match is weak. Some rows mark clone size as missing; the rest say once, few, many or name a class of expanded clone.

abundance	d_gene	j_gene	v_gene	CDR3nt	CDR3aa
few	TRBD1	TRBJ1-1	TRBV19	TGTGCCAGTAGTATTTATTCTAGCAACCAGGGGACAGGCGCTCCTGAAGCTTTCTTT	CASSIYSSNQGTGAPEAFF
.	.	TRBJ1-5	TRBV19	TGTGCCAGTAGTATAAGCGGAGCGGGGGCAAATCAGCCCCAGCATTTT	CASSISGAGANQPQHF
once	TRBD1	TRBJ1-2	TRBV18	TGTGCCAGCTCACCAACAGGGGAAGTAAGCGGATACACCTTC	CASSPTGEVSGYTF
.	.	TRBJ1-1	TRBV19	TGTGCCAGTAGTATGGCAGGCCAAGAAGCTTTCTTT	CASSMAGQEAFF
.	TRBD2	TRBJ2-3	TRBV7-2	TGTGCCAGCAGCTCCGAAGGGACTAGCGGGGGGTTATATACGCAGTATTTT	CASSSEGTSGGLYTQYF
.	TRBD1	TRBJ1-1	TRBV3-1/TRBV3-2	TGTGCCAGCAGCCTCGGGACAGGGGGACCGAACACTGAAGCTTTCTTT	CASSLGTGGPNTEAFF
.	TRBD1	TRBJ1-4	TRBV2	TGTGCCAGCAGTGTTACAGGGGGGCGGGATGAAAAACTGTTTTTT	CASSVTGGRDEKLFF
.	TRBD1	TRBJ1-1	TRBV5-1	TGCGCCAGCAGCTTGGGACAGGGGACCACTGAAGCTTTCTTT	CASSLGQGTTEAFF
.	.	TRBJ2-1	TRBV7-6	TGTGCCAGCAGCCCCCTAGACAATGAGCAGTTCTTC	CASSPLDNEQFF
.	TRBD1	TRBJ1-1	TRBV10-3	TGTGCCATCAGAGGACAGGGGACGGACACTGAAGCTTTCTTT	CAIRGQGTDTEAFF
.	.	TRBJ1-2	TRBV28	TGTGCCAGCATCCGTGATCGGAACTATGGCTACACCTTC	CASIRDRNYGYTF
.	TRBD2	TRBJ2-5	TRBV7-6	TGTGCCAGCAGCTTAGGGGCGGGAGAAGAGACCCAGTACTTC	CASSLGAGEETQYF
.	.	TRBJ2-7	TRBV4-1	TGCGCCAGCAGCCAAGATCTGGGGCGGTCCTCCTACGAGCAGTACTTC	CASSQDLGRSSYEQYF
.	.	TRBJ1-1	TRBV6-5	TGTGCCAGCAGTTACGGACGGGGAGCTTTCTTT	CASSYGRGAFF
.	TRBD1	TRBJ2-7	TRBV20-1	TGCAGTGCTAGTGGGACAGGGGCCACCTACGAGCAGTACTTC	CSASGTGATYEQYF
.	TRBD2	TRBJ2-1	TRBV7-9	TGTGCCACCTACAGGGGAGCGGGAGGGGCCTACAATGAGCAGTTCTTC	CATYRGAGGAYNEQFF
.	.	TRBJ2-1	TRBV2	TGTGCCAGCAGTTTGGACTATGGCTCCTACAATGAGCAGTTCTTC	CASSLDYGSYNEQFF
.	TRBD1	TRBJ1-1	TRBV6-5	TGTGCCAGCACACAGAGGGACAGACTGAACACTGAAGCTTTCTTT	CASTQRDRLNTEAFF
.	TRBD1	TRBJ1-1	TRBV10-3	TGTGCCATCAGCGACAGGGGTTTGGCTGAAGCTTTCTTT	CAISDRGLAEAFF
few	TRBD1	TRBJ1-2	TRBV19	TGTGCCAGTCGTGGGGGGACAGGGGACCCTAACTATGGCTACACCTTC	CASRGGTGDPNYGYTF
.	.	TRBJ1-1	TRBV5-4	TGTGCCAGCAGAAGGGGCTTGAACACTGAAGCTTTCTTT	CASRRGLNTEAFF
.	.	TRBJ2-7	TRBV3-1/TRBV3-2	TGTGCCAGCAGCGGTAGACAGATTTACGAGCAGTACTTC	CASSGRQIYEQYF
.	TRBD2	TRBJ2-3	TRBV7-2	TGTGCCAGCAGCTCCCTAGCGGGGGGTAGTAGCACAGATACGCAGTATTTT	CASSSLAGGSSTDTQYF
.	.	TRBJ1-1	TRBV19	TGTGCCAGTAGTAGAGGCGGGTACGGAACTGAAGCTTTCTTT	CASSRGGYGTEAFF
.	.	TRBJ1-3	TRBV3-1/TRBV3-2	TGTGCCAGCAGAGAACAGGGAAAAGCGAACACCATATATTTT	CASREQGKANTIYF
few	.	TRBJ1-4	TRBV4-1	TGCGCCAGCAGCCAAGGTATCCAGGGAAGCGAAAAACTGTTTTTT	CASSQGIQGSEKLFF
.	TRBD1	TRBJ1-4	TRBV6-1	TGTGCCAGCAGTGAGCACAGGGGTGGGCCGAAACTGTTTTTT	CASSEHRGGPKLFF
.	.	TRBJ1-2	TRBV19	TGTGCCAGTAGTCCCCGGACACGGGGCTACACCTTC	CASSPRTRGYTF
.	.	TRBJ1-1	TRBV7-9	TGTGCCAGCAGCTTTCTCGTGAACACTGAAGCTTTCTTT	CASSFLVNTEAFF
.	TRBD2	TRBJ2-1	TRBV3-1/TRBV3-2	TGTGCCAGCAGCCAACCTGAGGCGGGAGTAAAGTTCTTC	CASSQPEAGVKFF
.	.	TRBJ1-1	TRBV2	TGTGCCAGTACTCTAGGGAGGGGACCGAACACTGAAGCTTTCTTT	CASTLGRGPNTEAFF
.	.	TRBJ1-3	TRBV19	TGTGCCAGTAGTGTGCGTGGGAGTACCTCTGGAAACACCATATATTTT	CASSVRGSTSGNTIYF
.	TRBD2	TRBJ2-3	TRBV12-3/TRBV12-4	TGTGCCAGCCAGCGGGGGAACACAGATACGCAGTATTTT	CASQRGNTDTQYF
.	TRBD2	TRBJ2-1	TRBV9	TGTGCCAGCAGCGACTTTTCTAGCGGGACCTACAATGAGCAGTTCTTC	CASSDFSSGTYNEQFF
.	.	TRBJ2-7	TRBV18	TGTGCCAGCTCACCAGTCCGAGACGAGCAGTACTTC	CASSPVRDEQYF
.	TRBD2	TRBJ2-1	TRBV15	TGTGCCACCAGCAGAGTGGCTAGCGGGACTCCTGAGCAGTTCTTC	CATSRVASGTPEQFF
.	.	TRBJ2-7	TRBV27	TGTGCCAGCAGTCAAGGACAGCCGGAGAGCTCCTACGAGCAGTACTTC	CASSQGQPESSYEQYF
once	.	TRBJ1-2	TRBV15	TGTGCCACCAGCAGGAGGGGGGGGAGGTATGGCTACACCTTC	CATSRRGGRYGYTF
.	TRBD1	TRBJ1-2	TRBV3-1/TRBV3-2	TGTGCCAGTTCCCAGGGGGGCTACTATGGCTACACCTTC	CASSQGGYYGYTF
.	TRBD1	TRBJ2-7	TRBV7-2	TGTGCTTCAAGGGGGCCCCGCGAGCAGTACTTC	CASRGPREQYF
.	.	TRBJ1-2	TRBV12-3/TRBV12-4	TGTGCCAGCAGGCGGGATACGGATCGAGGCTACACCTTC	CASRRDTDRGYTF
.	.	TRBJ1-1	TRBV7-3	TGTGCCAGCAGCTTAACGGGACCTCAGGGACAGAACACTGAAGCTTTCTTT	CASSLTGPQGQNTEAFF
.	TRBD2	TRBJ2-7	TRBV4-2	TGTGCCAGCAGCCAAGCGAGCGGCTTTCGAGCGGGAGCCCCCTACGAGCAGTACTTC	CASSQASGFRAGAPYEQYF
.	.	TRBJ1-2	TRBV5-1	TGCGCCAGCAGCTTGGTCGTCGGGGGTCGGTATGGCTACACCTTC	CASSLVVGGRYGYTF
.	TRBD1	TRBJ1-6	TRBV3-1/TRBV3-2	TGTGCCAGCAGCCAAAATCGACAGGGCCCACCCCTCCACTTT	CASSQNRQGPPLHF
.	.	TRBJ2-1	TRBV7-2	TGTGCCAGCAGCTTAGCGGGGGGCAATGAGCAGTTCTTC	CASSLAGGNEQFF
.	TRBD1	TRBJ1-1	TRBV11-1	TGTGCCAGCAGCTTTGACAGGGTGAACACTGAAGCTTTCTTT	CASSFDRVNTEAFF